The entry below gives a single T cell receptor beta chain sequence along with its context. Which antigen it targets is not known. No base quality information exists; no much larger clone differs at one position. The data derive from a study of cytomegalovirus exposure and HLA in healthy donors (dated by TCRdb to 2015 to 2018). In the study overall: A later analysis indicated that the 120 validation repertoires were generated on the platform also employed for the 700 or so repertoires of the first cohort. The study combined high-throughput TCR immunosequencing, statistical association of individual TCRs with disease status, and machine learning to predict cytomegalovirus infection status. A separate validation cohort of 100 to 150 different subjects was used in addition to the roughly 670-subject first cohort. The aim of the study was to test whether cataloging public T cell receptors could identify signatures of past pathogen exposure.

Library method: the immunoSEQ multiplex PCR assay. The authors' analysis ran thus. To diagnose cytomegalovirus status from the catalog of TCR beta chain sequences, a statistical classification framework was built. The table was pulled from immuneACCESS by TCRdb, which kept in-frame rearrangements only. Such tables lose some clones; where checked, under half of the loss comes from unresolved V genes, and the rest has no known cause. V, J and clone size are those of that table, while D and trimming were read from the DNA. The sample includes 200,000 to 250,000 clones, with approximately 87% observed a single time. Roughly 5.7% of the sample is held by the ten biggest clonotypes. The study at large found these results: A few of the identified cytomegalovirus-associated TCR beta chains were confirmed in vitro to be specific for cytomegalovirus antigens. A later analysis lacked HLA typing for the validation cohort, so it scored co-occurrence in that cohort across all 110 or so repertoires. Subsequent analysis determined that TCRs grouped into clusters in the first cohort also showed a tendency toward co-occurrence across the 120 validation repertoires, and 85% to 95% of cluster scores exceeded 0. Cytomegalovirus status was reported to be diagnosed by the classifier with high specificity and sensitivity in both the original and validation cohorts. It was suggested by the authors that the approach could potentially be generalized to other disease states and immunological phenotypes. While some public TCRs were present in many individuals, most TCR sequences turned up only very rarely across donors. The study gave a list of 150 to 200 TCR beta chains associated with cytomegalovirus.

Inclusive of the bounding cysteine and phenylalanine, the CDR3 is 15 residues long. The entry retains the CDR3 DNA only, 45 bases that are in frame from base 1. CDR1 and CDR2, looked up from the germline V gene, are SGHRS and YFSETQ. Germline trimming amounts to 1 base on V and 3 bases on J, with 3 as the count of junction bases outside the gene matches. The donors were included in the validation cohort of over a hundred subjects, a group kept apart from the roughly 670-subject first cohort. Here the chain combines TRBV5-1 and TRBJ2-1; 8 bases in between match TRBD2. The sequence was collected from a woman aged 18-29 years in good health and CMV-seronegative. Specimen: PBMCs. The nucleotide sequence reads as follows: TGCGCCAGCAGCTTGTCCAGCGGGAGCTACAATGAGCAGTTCTTC. It codes for CASSLSSGSYNEQFF.